Following are 14 T cell receptor beta chains from one sample sequenced in a study of T cell responses to AZD1222 COVID-19 vaccine. TCRdb's table, derived via immunoSEQ multiplex PCR, lists solely in-frame clones and lacks some. This sample has around 80,000 clones; 70% to 90% occur once, and the top ten carry about 10%. This specimen was peripheral blood, taken 28 days after the second AZD1222 dose. These receptors were obtained from an adult who received the AZD1222 COVID-19 vaccine.

The chain couples TRBV7-3 to TRBJ1-6, with 10 bases aligning to TRBD1. The CDR3 runs to 13 residues. Germline V CDR1 and CDR2: SGHTA, FQGTGA. V shed 2 bases, J shed 11 bases, and the junction held 0 bases outside the gene matches. The CDR3 sequence: CASSLGQGAPLHF. The DNA for the CDR3 is TGTGCCAGCAGCTTAGGACAGGGGGCACCCCTCCACTTT.

The chain has TRBV1 and TRBJ1-3; the table's D call, TRBD1, was not checked against the DNA. TRBV1 is recorded as a pseudogene. The CDR3 is 17 residues long. Written as DNA, the CDR3 is TGCACCAGCAGCCAAGACCCGACAGGACACTCTGGAAACACCATATATTTT. Protein: CTSSQDPTGHSGNTIYF.

This clone showed up just a few times. The CDR3 region is CAIRQGGSPLHF. In nucleotides, the CDR3 is TGTGCCATTAGACAGGGAGGGTCACCCCTCCACTTT. The rearrangement links TRBV7-2 to TRBJ1-6; TRBD1 matches 7 bases. From germline, CDR1 is SGHTA and CDR2 FQGNSA. This CDR3 region has 12 residues. J gave up 10 bases and V 10 bases, and 7 bases lay outside the gene matches.

CDR3 DNA sequence: TGTGCCAGCAGCAGCGGCAGCAGGGTTTTAGGGGAGCTGTTTTTT. It codes for CASSSGSRVLGELFF. This chain joins TRBV7-9 and TRBJ2-2; D is possibly TRBD1 or TRBD2 (5 bases each). The CDR3 covers 15 residues. Deletions cut 5 bases from V and 8 bases from J, with 18 bases between. Germline-derived CDR1 and CDR2 are SEHNR and FQNEAQ (reference sequence).

This chain joins TRBV2 and TRBJ1-1; TRBD1 aligns across 7 bases. The CDR3 length is 13 residues. The germline gives CDR1 SNHLY, CDR2 FYNNEI. V shed 3 bases and J 4 bases; nucleotides not matched to a gene: 2. The CDR3 DNA is TGTGCCAGCAGTGACCGGACAGGCACTGAAGCTTTCTTT. It encodes CASSDRTGTEAFF.

V usage is TRBV5-4 and J usage is TRBJ1-1; TRBD1 matches at 8 bases. There are 15 residues in the CDR3. Germline CDR1 is SGHNT and CDR2 is YYREEE (reference sequence). V lost 5 bases and J lost 5; bases outside the gene matches: 11. The CDR3 region is CASRSGGGFGTEAFF. The CDR3 coding sequence is TGTGCCAGCAGATCAGGGGGCGGGTTCGGTACTGAAGCTTTCTTT.

The chain uses TRBV28 and TRBJ1-5; 8 positions match TRBD1. The trim removed 8 bases at V and 1 base at J, leaving 13 bases unmatched. Germline V gene data show CDR1 as MDHEN and CDR2 as SYDVKM. The CDR3 is 17 amino acids. The CDR3 is CASYKHTDRASNQPQHF. DNA of the CDR3: TGTGCCAGCTACAAACACACGGACAGGGCAAGCAATCAGCCCCAGCATTTT.

This sequence joins TRBV15 and TRBJ1-2; D might be TRBD1 (5 bases). The CDR3 is 12 residues long. V lost 3 bases, J lost 10 bases, and 12 bases lay in between. The germline CDR1 and CDR2 sequences are LNHNV and YYDKDF (reference sequence). The CDR3 DNA reads as TGTGCCACCAGCAGTCCTTGGGGCGTCTACACCTTC. Amino acids: CATSSPWGVYTF. Filled out from reference TRBV15 and TRBJ1-2, the complete variable domain reads DAMVIQNPRYQVTQFGKPVTLSCSQTLNHNVMYWYQQKSSQAPKLLFHYYDKDFNNEADTPDNFQSRRPNTSFCFLDIRSPGLGDTAMYLCATSSPWGVYTFGSGTRLTVV.

This clone has more than one count but fewer than ten. The chain joins TRBV7-6 to TRBJ2-2, with D possibly matching TRBD2 (5 bases). V gave up 1 base and J gave up 4 bases, with 13 bases separating them. This CDR3 spans 16 amino acids. Germline CDR1 SGHVS, CDR2 FNYEAQ. This CDR3 reads CASSLDLAPITGELFF. CDR3 bases: TGTGCCAGCAGCTTAGATCTAGCTCCAATCACCGGGGAGCTGTTTTTT.

The chain employs TRBV2 and TRBJ1-5, with D perhaps matching TRBD1 (6 bases). Germline V gene lookup returns CDR1 SNHLY and CDR2 FYNNEI. The CDR3 loop spans 14 amino acids. V shed 4 bases and J shed 3 bases, with 10 bases lying between them. The CDR3 sequence is CASSADRYNQPQHF. Here the CDR3 DNA reads TGTGCCAGCAGTGCGGACAGATACAATCAGCCCCAGCATTTT.

This clone turned up a few times. The chain uses TRBV5-1 and TRBJ2-5; the D is unclear. V dropped 2 bases and J dropped 4 bases, with 12 bases sitting between them. Germline CDR1 SGHRS, CDR2 YFSETQ. The CDR3 consists of 14 residues. The chain's CDR3 is CASSFGPFSETQYF. In nucleotides, the CDR3 is TGCGCCAGCAGCTTTGGGCCCTTCTCAGAGACCCAGTACTTC.

The gene calls are TRBV6-2 or TRBV6-3 and TRBJ1-1; D possibly corresponds to TRBD1 (5 bases). The length of the CDR3 is 15 residues. Germline V lookup: CDR1 MNHEY, CDR2 SVGEGT. Trimming shortened V by 2 bases and J by 5 bases, and 15 bases separated the two germline ends. The CDR3 DNA is TGTGCCAGCAGTTACGGGAGGACATTTAGGACTGAAGCTTTCTTT. It encodes CASSYGRTFRTEAFF.

This chain connects TRBV2 to TRBJ2-7, with 10 bases fitting TRBD1. This CDR3 region has 16 residues. CDR1 is SNHLY, CDR2 FYNNEI, per germline. V trimming: 4 bases; J trimming: 2 bases; junction bases outside the gene matches: 8. Here the CDR3 reads CASSGRGTGETYEQYF. CDR3 in DNA: TGTGCCAGCAGTGGAAGGGGGACAGGGGAGACCTACGAGCAGTACTTC.

This clone has a single count. This chain connects TRBV5-5 to TRBJ2-3, with D possibly matching TRBD1 (6 bases). The CDR3 is 16 amino acids. V was cut by 4 bases and J by 6 bases, with 21 bases left in between. Germline assignment: CDR1 SGHKS and CDR2 YYEKEE (reference sequence). This CDR3 is CASSRSRDTTADTQYF. CDR3 sequence (DNA): TGTGCCAGCAGCCGGTCCCGGGACACTACGGCGGATACGCAGTATTTT.